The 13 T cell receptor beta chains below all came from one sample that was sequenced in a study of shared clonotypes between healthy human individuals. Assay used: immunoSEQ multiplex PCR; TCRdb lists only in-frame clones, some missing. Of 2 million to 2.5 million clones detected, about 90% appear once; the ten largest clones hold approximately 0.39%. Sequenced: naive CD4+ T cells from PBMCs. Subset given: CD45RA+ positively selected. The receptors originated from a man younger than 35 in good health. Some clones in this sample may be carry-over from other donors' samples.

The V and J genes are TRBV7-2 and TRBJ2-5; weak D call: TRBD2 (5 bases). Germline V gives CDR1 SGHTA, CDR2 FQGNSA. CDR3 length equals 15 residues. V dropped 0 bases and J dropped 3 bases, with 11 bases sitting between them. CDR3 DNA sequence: TGTGCCAGCAGCTTAGCGTTAGCGACAAAAGAGACCCAGTACTTC. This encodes CASSLALATKETQYF.

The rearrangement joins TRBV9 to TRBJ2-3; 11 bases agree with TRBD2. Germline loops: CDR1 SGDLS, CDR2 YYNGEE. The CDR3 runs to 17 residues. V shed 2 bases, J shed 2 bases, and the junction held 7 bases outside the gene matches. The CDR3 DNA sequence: TGTGCCAGCAGCGTCCGCCCGACTAGCGGGAACACAGATACGCAGTATTTT. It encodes CASSVRPTSGNTDTQYF.

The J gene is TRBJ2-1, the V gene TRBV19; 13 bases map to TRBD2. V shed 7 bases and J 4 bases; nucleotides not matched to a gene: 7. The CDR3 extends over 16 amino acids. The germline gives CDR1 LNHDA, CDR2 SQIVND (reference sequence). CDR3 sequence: CASIRTSGSSYNEQFF. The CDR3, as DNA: TGTGCCAGTATTAGGACTAGCGGGAGTTCATACAATGAGCAGTTCTTC.

Here the CDR3 DNA reads TGTGCCGTAATGGGACAGGTGACGAATCAGCCCCAGCATTTT. It yields the protein CAVMGQVTNQPQHF. The chain uses TRBV6-1 and TRBJ1-5; the match to TRBD1 covers 8 bases. CDR1 is MNHNS, CDR2 SASEGT, per germline. The CDR3 covers 14 residues. The junction had 10 bases not matched to a gene; V was cut back by 11 bases and J by 4 bases.

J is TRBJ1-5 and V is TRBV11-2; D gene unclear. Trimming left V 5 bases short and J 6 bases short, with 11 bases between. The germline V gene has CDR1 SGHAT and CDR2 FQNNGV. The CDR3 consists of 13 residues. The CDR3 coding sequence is TGTGCCAGCAGCCCCTTGGGGAGTCAGCCCCAGCATTTT. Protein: CASSPLGSQPQHF.

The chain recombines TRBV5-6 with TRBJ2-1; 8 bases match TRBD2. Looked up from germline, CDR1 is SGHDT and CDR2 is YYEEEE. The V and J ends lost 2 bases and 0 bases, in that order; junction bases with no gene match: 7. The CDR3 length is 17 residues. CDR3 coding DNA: TGTGCCAGCAGCTTCCTTAGGGCGGGAGGCTCCTACAATGAGCAGTTCTTC. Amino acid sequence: CASSFLRAGGSYNEQFF.

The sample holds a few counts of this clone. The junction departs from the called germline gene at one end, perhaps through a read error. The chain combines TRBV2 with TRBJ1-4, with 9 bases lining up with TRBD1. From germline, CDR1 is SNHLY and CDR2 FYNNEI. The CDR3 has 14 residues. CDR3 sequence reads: CASDVGDRASPANF. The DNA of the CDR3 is TGTGCCAGCGATGTTGGGGACAGGGCCAGCCCGGCCAATTTT.

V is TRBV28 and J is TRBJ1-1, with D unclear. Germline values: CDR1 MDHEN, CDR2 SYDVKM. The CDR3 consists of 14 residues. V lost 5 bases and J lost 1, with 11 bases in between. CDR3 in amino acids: CASSLVLGNTEAFF. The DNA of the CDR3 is TGTGCCAGCAGTCTGGTCCTAGGGAACACTGAAGCTTTCTTT.

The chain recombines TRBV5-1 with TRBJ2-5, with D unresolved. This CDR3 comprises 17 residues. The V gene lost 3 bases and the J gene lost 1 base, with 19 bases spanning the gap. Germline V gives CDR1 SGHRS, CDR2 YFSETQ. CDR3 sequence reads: CASSSGRQAAIQETQYF. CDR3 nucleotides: TGCGCCAGCAGCTCCGGAAGGCAGGCGGCTATCCAAGAGACCCAGTACTTC.

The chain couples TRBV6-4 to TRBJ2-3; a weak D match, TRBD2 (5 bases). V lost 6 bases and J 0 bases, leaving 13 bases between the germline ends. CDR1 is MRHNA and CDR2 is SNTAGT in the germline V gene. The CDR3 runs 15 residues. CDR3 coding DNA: TGTGCCAGCAGCGAATCTAGCCTCAGCACAGATACGCAGTATTTT. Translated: CASSESSLSTDTQYF.

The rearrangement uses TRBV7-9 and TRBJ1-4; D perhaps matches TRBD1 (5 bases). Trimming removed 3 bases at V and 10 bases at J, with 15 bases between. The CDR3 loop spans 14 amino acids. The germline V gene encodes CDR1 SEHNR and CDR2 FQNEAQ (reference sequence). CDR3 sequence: CASSLGLYSPKLFF. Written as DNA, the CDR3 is TGTGCCAGCAGCTTGGGACTGTACTCGCCAAAACTGTTTTTT.

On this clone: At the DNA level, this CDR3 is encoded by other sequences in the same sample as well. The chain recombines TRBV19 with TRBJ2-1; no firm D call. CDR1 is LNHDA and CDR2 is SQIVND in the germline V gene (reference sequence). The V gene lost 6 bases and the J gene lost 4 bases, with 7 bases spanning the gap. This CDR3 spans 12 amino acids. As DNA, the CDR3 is TGTGCCAGTAGCTCTCTTTACAATGAGCAGTTCTTC. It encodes CASSSLYNEQFF.

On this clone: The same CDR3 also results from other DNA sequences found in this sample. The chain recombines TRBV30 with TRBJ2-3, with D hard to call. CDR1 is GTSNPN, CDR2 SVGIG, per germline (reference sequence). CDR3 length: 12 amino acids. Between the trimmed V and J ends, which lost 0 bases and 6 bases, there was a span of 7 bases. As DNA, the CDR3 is TGTGCCTGGAGTGTCGGTGGCGATACGCAGTATTTT. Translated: CAWSVGGDTQYF. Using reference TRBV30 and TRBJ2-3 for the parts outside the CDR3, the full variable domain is SQTIHQWPATLVQPVGSPLSLECTVEGTSNPNLYWYRQAAGRGLQLLFYSVGIGQISSEVPQNLSASRPQDRQFILSSKKLLLSDSGFYLCAWSVGGDTQYFGPGTRLTVL.